The 31 T cell receptor beta chains given below trace back to one sample, sequenced in a study of identical twins. TCRdb independently ran MiXCR on the 5' RACE reads; one entry per CDR3 protein. The table includes 450,000 or so distinct CDR3 sequences, approximately 25% detected once. A further study also used this sample, focusing on T cells expressing NK-cell markers.

Sequenced input: CD4+ T cells sorted from blood. These TCRs come from a young woman in good health.

This clonotype showed up just a few times. The chain couples TRBV20-1 to TRBJ2-3; 12 bases fit TRBD2. The CDR3 contains 17 residues. The germline gives CDR1 DFQATT, CDR2 SNEGSKA (reference sequence). Trimming removed 0 bases from V and 2 bases from J; junction bases left unmatched: 6. CDR3 region: CSARDPPSGGVTDTQYF. In DNA form, the CDR3 reads TGCAGTGCTAGAGACCCCCCTAGCGGGGGGGTCACAGATACGCAGTATTTT.

This clonotype was seen more than once but under ten times. The rearrangement uses TRBV20-1 and TRBJ2-3; D remains ambiguous. V shed 6 bases and J shed 4 bases, with 11 bases lying between them. CDR3 length equals 12 residues. Germline loops: CDR1 DFQATT, CDR2 SNEGSKA (reference sequence). CDR3 amino acids: CSANTPSDTQYF. CDR3 DNA sequence: TGCAGTGCCAACACTCCGTCAGATACGCAGTATTTT.

This clonotype was seen only a few times. The V and J genes are TRBV29-1 and TRBJ1-4; D call uncertain. The V and J ends lost 2 bases and 8 bases respectively, with 15 bases between them. Germline loops: CDR1 SQVTM, CDR2 ANQGSEA. This CDR3 is built from 14 residues. CDR3 residues: CSVEQHNQKEKLFF. The CDR3 coding sequence is TGCAGCGTTGAACAGCACAACCAAAAAGAAAAACTGTTTTTT.

The V call is TRBV4-3, the J call TRBJ2-7; tentatively, D is TRBD2 (6 bases). V was pared by 4 bases and J by 4 bases, with 17 bases between. Germline lookup yields CDR1 LGHNA and CDR2 YSLEER. The CDR3 totals 15 residues. In DNA, the CDR3 is TGCGCCAGCAGCCTCTACGTGGGCGGGGAATACGAGCAGTACTTC. This sequence encodes CASSLYVGGEYEQYF.

This clonotype was picked up a small number of times. This rearrangement joins TRBV24-1 to TRBJ2-1, with TRBD2 identical over 9 bases. Germline assignment: CDR1 KGHDR and CDR2 SFDVKD. This CDR3 has 13 residues. The V segment lost 12 bases and the J segment 10 bases; nucleotides outside the gene matches: 12. The CDR3 spells CAASGGGAEEQFF. In nucleotides, the CDR3 is TGTGCCGCCTCTGGCGGGGGGGCCGAAGAGCAGTTCTTC.

The table lists this clonotype with a few counts. This sequence joins TRBV20-1 and TRBJ2-3; D not resolved. The V gene's germline CDR1 is DFQATT and CDR2 SNEGSKA (reference sequence). The CDR3 sequence is 12 residues long. Trimming stripped 1 base from V and 6 bases from J, with 8 bases between. CDR3 sequence (DNA): TGCAGTGCTAGAGTCCGGGTGGATACGCAGTATTTT. It yields the protein CSARVRVDTQYF.

The chain carries TRBV2 and TRBJ2-5; D call uncertain. Germline lookup yields CDR1 SNHLY and CDR2 FYNNEI. CDR3 size: 13 residues. V gave up 3 bases and J gave up 7 bases, with 12 bases separating them. CDR3 sequence reads: CASSDGTAVTQYF. In DNA form, the CDR3 reads TGTGCCAGCAGTGACGGAACCGCCGTGACCCAGTACTTC.

The gene calls are TRBV20-1 and TRBJ2-1, with 12 bases aligning to TRBD2. The V and J ends lost 5 bases and 10 bases, in that order; junction bases with no gene match: 12. Germline V gives CDR1 DFQATT, CDR2 SNEGSKA (reference sequence). The CDR3 consists of 15 residues. The CDR3 bases are TGCAGTGCTCCTAAAAGACTAGCGGGAGCCAGGGAGCAGTTCTTC. It translates to CSAPKRLAGAREQFF.

The V call is TRBV5-1, the J call TRBJ2-7, with 7 bases matching TRBD1. Germline trimming cut 5 bases from V and 2 bases from J; bases unmatched to any gene: 4. The V gene's germline CDR1 is SGHRS and CDR2 YFSETQ. The CDR3 is 13 residues long. In DNA form, the CDR3 reads TGCGCCAGCAGATCCGGGACAGCCTACGAGCAGTACTTC. Residues: CASRSGTAYEQYF.

This clonotype was observed a handful of times. The V call is TRBV7-9, the J call TRBJ1-6; 7 bases align to TRBD1. In germline, CDR1 is SEHNR, CDR2 FQNEAQ (reference sequence). The CDR3 has 14 amino acids. V lost 6 bases to trimming and J lost 8 bases; unmatched junction nucleotides: 7. The CDR3 DNA is TGTGCCAGCAGTCAAGACAGGGCTCATTCACCCCTCCACTTT. This translates into CASSQDRAHSPLHF.

This chain joins TRBV20-1 and TRBJ2-7; D uncertain. The CDR3 sequence is 12 residues long. V was trimmed by 3 bases and J by 3 bases, leaving 9 bases between them. Per the germline V gene, CDR1 is DFQATT and CDR2 is SNEGSKA (reference sequence). Here the CDR3 DNA reads TGCAGTGCTAGTCGTCAGTACTACGAGCAGTACTTC. This encodes CSASRQYYEQYF.

V and J are TRBV6-1 and TRBJ1-1; 8 nucleotides match TRBD1. From germline, CDR1 is MNHNS and CDR2 SASEGT. V was clipped by 6 bases and J by 5 bases; unmatched bases: 14. This CDR3 comprises 16 residues. The CDR3 spells CASSHRGTGVGTEAFF. The CDR3 region has the DNA TGTGCCAGCAGCCACAGGGGGACCGGGGTCGGTACTGAAGCTTTCTTT.

V and J are TRBV5-1 and TRBJ2-2; TRBD2 might be the D (6 bases). The CDR3 is 16 residues long. CDR1 is SGHRS, CDR2 YFSETQ, per germline. V was pared by 4 bases and J by 1 base, with 14 bases between. The CDR3 region has the DNA TGCGCCAGCAGCCTCGGGACTGGAATGAACACCGGGGAGCTGTTTTTT. Translated, it gives CASSLGTGMNTGELFF.

In this sample, this clonotype turned up a few times. This chain connects TRBV11-2 to TRBJ2-2; D call uncertain. Trimming pared 7 bases from V and 5 bases from J, leaving 11 bases between. The CDR3 totals 13 residues. The germline gives CDR1 SGHAT, CDR2 FQNNGV. Written as DNA, the CDR3 is TGTGCCAGCACCCCGGTCTTGACCGGGGAGCTGTTTTTT. Its protein product is CASTPVLTGELFF.

The J gene is TRBJ2-3, the V gene TRBV7-9; 9 nucleotides match TRBD1. The CDR3 totals 17 residues. Trimming took 4 bases from V and 4 from J; bases not matched to a gene: 12. CDR1 is SEHNR and CDR2 is FQNEAQ in the germline V gene (reference sequence). The CDR3 bases are TGTGCCAGCAGCTCACTACCGGGGACAGGGCGCCCAGATACGCAGTATTTT. Residues: CASSSLPGTGRPDTQYF. Looking up the rest from reference TRBV7-9 and TRBJ2-3 gives the full variable domain: DTGVSQNPRHKITKRGQNVTFRCDPISEHNRLYWYRQTLGQGPEFLTYFQNEAQLEKSRLLSDRFSAERPKGSFSTLEIQRTEQGDSAMYLCASSSLPGTGRPDTQYFGPGTRLTVL.

V is TRBV7-2 and J is TRBJ1-4, with no clear D. The length of the CDR3 is 14 residues. Germline CDR1 is SGHTA and CDR2 is FQGNSA. The V gene lost 1 base and the J gene lost 8 bases, with 11 bases spanning the gap. CDR3 coding DNA: TGTGCCAGCAGCTTAGGCCAGTCCAGGGAAAAACTGTTTTTT. Protein: CASSLGQSREKLFF.

The count of this clonotype is one. The chain employs TRBV20-1 and TRBJ2-1; 8 bases align to TRBD2. With V trimmed by 0 bases and J by 0 bases, 7 bases remained unmatched. The germline gives CDR1 DFQATT, CDR2 SNEGSKA (reference sequence). The CDR3 totals 17 residues. The CDR3 is CSARDASGRSSYNEQFF. The CDR3 nucleotides read TGCAGTGCTAGAGATGCGAGCGGGAGAAGCTCCTACAATGAGCAGTTCTTC.

The chain employs TRBV20-1 and TRBJ2-1; 13 bases are a match to TRBD2. Germline CDR1 is DFQATT and CDR2 is SNEGSKA (reference sequence). The CDR3 runs to 15 residues. The V segment lost 6 bases and the J segment 9 bases; nucleotides outside the gene matches: 11. As DNA, the CDR3 is TGCAGTGCCTTTAGACTAGCGGGAGGTACAAGTGAGCAGTTCTTC. Translating it yields CSAFRLAGGTSEQFF.

The chain joins TRBV20-1 to TRBJ2-3, with 8 positions matching TRBD1. The CDR3 has 15 residues. CDR1 and CDR2 (germline): DFQATT, SNEGSKA (reference sequence). With 6 bases clipped from V and 3 bases from J, the junction kept 11 bases outside the gene matches. The CDR3 region is CSANTPTGVTDTQYF. Written as DNA, the CDR3 is TGCAGTGCCAACACCCCGACAGGGGTGACAGATACGCAGTATTTT.

This clonotype turned up a few times. The J gene is TRBJ2-1, the V gene TRBV10-1; D unclear. Trimming pared 5 bases from V and 6 bases from J, leaving 8 bases between. CDR1 WNHNN and CDR2 SYGVQD come from the germline V gene (reference sequence). The CDR3 length is 12 residues. CDR3 sequence (DNA): TGCGCCAGCAGTACTAATAGCAATGAGCAGTTCTTC. Translated: CASSTNSNEQFF.

CDR3 residues: CSASIASWGEAFF. In DNA, the CDR3 is TGCAGCGCTAGTATAGCTTCTTGGGGAGAAGCTTTCTTT. This sequence joins TRBV29-1 and TRBJ1-1; no clear D. The CDR3 is 13 amino acids. Trimming removed 7 bases at V and 8 bases at J, with 20 bases between. Germline V gene sequence: CDR1 SQVTM, CDR2 ANQGSEA.

This clonotype was observed a few times. This chain links TRBV5-4 with TRBJ2-1; D might be TRBD2 (5 bases). Germline V gives CDR1 SGHNT, CDR2 YYREEE (reference sequence). The CDR3 consists of 15 residues. V lost 2 bases to trimming and J lost 6 bases, with 15 bases between them. For the CDR3, the DNA is TGTGCCAGCAGCTTAATCTATCGGGGAGTCAATGAGCAGTTCTTC. It specifies CASSLIYRGVNEQFF.

This clonotype was detected a few times. The chain couples TRBV6-5 to TRBJ2-1; 9 nucleotides line up with TRBD1. This CDR3 is 16 amino acids long. Germline values: CDR1 MNHEY, CDR2 SVGAGI. Trimming removed 0 bases from V and 9 bases from J; junction bases left unmatched: 9. CDR3 protein: CASSYSGTGFFSEQFF. DNA of the CDR3: TGTGCCAGCAGTTACTCCGGGACAGGGTTCTTCTCTGAGCAGTTCTTC.

This clonotype occurred once. The CDR3 spells CASDQVSLGLRKGDEQFF. CDR3 DNA sequence: TGTGCCAGCGACCAAGTGAGCCTGGGCTTGAGGAAAGGGGATGAGCAGTTCTTC. This chain joins TRBV21-1 and TRBJ2-1; the table calls TRBD1, which could not be checked here. TRBV21-1 is termed a pseudogene. The CDR3 spans 18 residues.

The chain employs TRBV20-1 and TRBJ1-1; D is unclear. The CDR3 sequence is 13 residues long. Germline-derived CDR1 and CDR2 are DFQATT and SNEGSKA (reference sequence). V was clipped by 6 bases and J by 1 base, with 12 bases between them. The CDR3 DNA reads as TGCAGTGCAACCACCTCGGGGAACACTGAAGCTTTCTTT. It yields the protein CSATTSGNTEAFF.

This clonotype has a handful of counts. The genes are TRBV24-1 and TRBJ2-1; D is possibly TRBD1 (6 bases). CDR3 length: 14 residues. The germline gives CDR1 KGHDR, CDR2 SFDVKD. V lost 1 base and J lost 10, with 13 bases in between. Here the CDR3 reads CATSDFSSQGEQFF. In nucleotides, the CDR3 is TGTGCCACCAGTGATTTCTCTAGTCAGGGGGAGCAGTTCTTC.

The V and J genes are TRBV20-1 and TRBJ2-1; the match to TRBD2 covers 11 bases. Looked up from germline, CDR1 is DFQATT and CDR2 is SNEGSKA (reference sequence). The CDR3 is 15 amino acids. J lost 3 bases, V lost 1 base, and 2 bases had no gene match. The chain's CDR3 is CSARGSGRGYNEQFF. The DNA for the CDR3 is TGCAGTGCTAGAGGTAGCGGGAGGGGCTACAATGAGCAGTTCTTC.

This chain joins TRBV18 and TRBJ2-7, with 10 bases matching TRBD2. Germline loops: CDR1 KGHSH, CDR2 LQKENI. CDR3 length equals 14 residues. Trimming cost V 5 bases and J 5 bases; bases outside gene matches: 6. The CDR3: CASSWASGSHEQYF. The CDR3 region has the DNA TGTGCCAGCTCATGGGCTAGCGGGAGCCACGAGCAGTACTTC.

This chain connects TRBV12-3 or TRBV12-4 to TRBJ2-7; D uncertain. V lost 6 bases to trimming and J lost 2 bases, with 8 bases between them. The length of the CDR3 is 12 residues. CDR3 sequence reads: CASSGNTYEQYF. The CDR3 DNA sequence: TGTGCCAGCAGCGGTAACACCTACGAGCAGTACTTC.

This sequence joins TRBV10-1 and TRBJ2-1; D not certain. V lost 0 bases, J lost 15 bases, and 15 bases lay in between. The germline CDR1 and CDR2 sequences are WNHNN and SYGVQD (reference sequence). The CDR3 has 13 residues. DNA for the CDR3: TGCGCCAGCAGTGAGTCGATTCTTGGAGCTCTGTTCTTC. Encoded protein: CASSESILGALFF.

This clonotype was picked up many times. The chain carries TRBV29-1 and TRBJ1-1, with D hard to call. The CDR3 is made up of 11 amino acids. Per the germline V gene, CDR1 is SQVTM and CDR2 is ANQGSEA. V was cut by 7 bases and J by 7 bases, with 13 bases left in between. DNA for the CDR3: TGCAGCGCCCTAAGGACGGATGAAGCTTTCTTT. This sequence encodes CSALRTDEAFF.